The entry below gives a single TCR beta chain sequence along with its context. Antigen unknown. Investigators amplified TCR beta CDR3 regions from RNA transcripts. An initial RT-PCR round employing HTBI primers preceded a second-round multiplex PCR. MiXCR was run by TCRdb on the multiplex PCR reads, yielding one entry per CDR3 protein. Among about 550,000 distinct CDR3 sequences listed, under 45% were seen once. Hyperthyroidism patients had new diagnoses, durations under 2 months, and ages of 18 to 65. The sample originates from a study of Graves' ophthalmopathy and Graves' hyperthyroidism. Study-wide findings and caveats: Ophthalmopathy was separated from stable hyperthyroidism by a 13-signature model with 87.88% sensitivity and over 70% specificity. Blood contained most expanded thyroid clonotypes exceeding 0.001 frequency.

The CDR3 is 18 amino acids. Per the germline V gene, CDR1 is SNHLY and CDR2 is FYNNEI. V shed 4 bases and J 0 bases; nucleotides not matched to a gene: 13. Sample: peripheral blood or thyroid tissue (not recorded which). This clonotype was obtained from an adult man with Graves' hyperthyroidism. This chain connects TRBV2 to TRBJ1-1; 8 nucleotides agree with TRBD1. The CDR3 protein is CASSARVPGQGLNTEAFF. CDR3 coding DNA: TGTGCCAGCAGTGCTAGAGTACCCGGACAGGGCTTGAACACTGAAGCTTTCTTT.